One TCR beta chain is described in this entry. Its antigen is not yet known. Base-call qualities are not available, and no considerably larger clone is one nucleotide away. The sample belongs to a study of T-cell reconstitution after alpha-beta-depleted transplantation in children listed by TCRdb under 2016. Regarding the study in general: T-cell immune reconstitution after TCRalphabeta/CD19-depleted allogeneic hematopoietic cell transplantation in children was quantitatively tracked in the study by means of TCR repertoire profiling.

The library relied on PCR. Sequencing used an Illumina HiSeq 2500. TCR libraries were prepared with molecular barcoding, using unique molecular identifiers to normalize TCRbeta repertoire quantification. Using fastp at Q25 and MiXCR, TCRdb reprocessed the public reads and kept productive beta chains. Rows with a matching CDR3 protein are joined into one entry that keeps the most common DNA and genes. The sample records roughly 280,000 distinct CDR3 sequences, 9.5% to 13% of which are singletons. 20% to 30% of the sample rests with the top ten. There are 14 amino acids in the CDR3, from cysteine to phenylalanine inclusive. Only CDR3 DNA remains: 42 bases, in frame from the first base. The germline V gene (reference sequence) yields MNHEY for CDR1 and SMNVEV for CDR2. The junction shows trimming of 2 bases on V and 3 bases on J, and the gene matches do not reach 4 bases of it. The paper as a whole reports these results and caveats: The frequencies of hyperexpanded clones fell over the following months, and after one year, T-cell counts and TCRbeta diversity were mostly attributed to newly produced T cells. The apparently early recovery of alphabetaT-cell counts about two months after transplant reportedly depended on only several hundred rapidly expanded clones that came from non-depleted graft cells. In some patients, the high TCRbeta diversity seen at day 60 was put down to recipient T cells and intrathymic progenitors that had survived conditioning.

Reading the label with the study, this specimen's treatment or condition is: allogeneic hematopoietic cell transplantation with graft depleted of TCRalphabeta T cells and CD19 B cells. TCRalphabeta/CD19-depleted allogeneic hematopoietic cell grafts were given to the transplant recipients, all of whom were children. This receptor was taken from a male patient aged 2-15 years who had a stem cell transplant for chronic granulomatous disease, so the T cells may come from the graft donor. The chain couples TRBV27 to TRBJ2-7, with 7 bases in between that match TRBD2. Sample: peripheral blood, taken 180 days after TCRalphabeta/CD19-depleted stem cell transplant. The CDR3 is CASSLASGYYEQYF. The DNA sequence is TGTGCCAGCAGTTTAGCTAGCGGCTACTACGAGCAGTACTTC.